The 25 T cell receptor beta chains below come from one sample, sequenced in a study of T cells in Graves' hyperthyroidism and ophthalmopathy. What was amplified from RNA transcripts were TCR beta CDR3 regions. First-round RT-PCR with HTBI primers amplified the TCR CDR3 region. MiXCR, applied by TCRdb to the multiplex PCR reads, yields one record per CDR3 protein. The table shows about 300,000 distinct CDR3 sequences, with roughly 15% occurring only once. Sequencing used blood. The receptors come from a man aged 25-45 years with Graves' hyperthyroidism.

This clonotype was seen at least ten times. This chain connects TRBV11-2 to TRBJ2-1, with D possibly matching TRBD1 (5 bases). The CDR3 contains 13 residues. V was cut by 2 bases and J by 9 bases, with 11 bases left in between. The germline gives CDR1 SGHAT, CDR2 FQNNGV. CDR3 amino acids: CASSLQSRGEQFF. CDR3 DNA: TGTGCCAGCAGCTTACAGTCTAGGGGTGAGCAGTTCTTC.

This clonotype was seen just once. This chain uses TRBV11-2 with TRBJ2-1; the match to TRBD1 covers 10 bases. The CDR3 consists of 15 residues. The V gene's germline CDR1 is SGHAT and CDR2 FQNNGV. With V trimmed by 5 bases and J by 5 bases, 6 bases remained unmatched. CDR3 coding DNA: TGTGCCAGCAGCCGGGACAGGGGATCCCACAATGAGCAGTTCTTC. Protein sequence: CASSRDRGSHNEQFF.

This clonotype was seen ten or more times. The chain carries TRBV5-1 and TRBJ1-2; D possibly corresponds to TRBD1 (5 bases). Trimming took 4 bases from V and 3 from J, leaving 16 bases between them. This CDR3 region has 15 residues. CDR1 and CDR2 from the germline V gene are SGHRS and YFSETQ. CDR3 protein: CASSLRGVDDYGYTF. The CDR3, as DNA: TGCGCCAGCAGCCTAAGAGGGGTGGATGACTATGGCTACACCTTC.

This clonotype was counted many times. The CDR3 DNA sequence: TGTGCCAGCAGGCTAGCCGGGACTAGCGGGAAAGAGACCCAGTACTTC. This sequence encodes CASRLAGTSGKETQYF. J is TRBJ2-5 and V is TRBV2; 13 bases align to TRBD2. Per germline, CDR1 SNHLY and CDR2 FYNNEI. This CDR3 region has 16 residues. V shed 6 bases and J 3 bases; nucleotides not matched to a gene: 7.

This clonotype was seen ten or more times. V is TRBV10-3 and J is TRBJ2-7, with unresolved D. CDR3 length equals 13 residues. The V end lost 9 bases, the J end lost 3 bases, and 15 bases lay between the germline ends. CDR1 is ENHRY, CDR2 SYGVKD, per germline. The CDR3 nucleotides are TGTGCCATTTGGGAAGAGGATGACTACGAGCAGTACTTC. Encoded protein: CAIWEEDDYEQYF.

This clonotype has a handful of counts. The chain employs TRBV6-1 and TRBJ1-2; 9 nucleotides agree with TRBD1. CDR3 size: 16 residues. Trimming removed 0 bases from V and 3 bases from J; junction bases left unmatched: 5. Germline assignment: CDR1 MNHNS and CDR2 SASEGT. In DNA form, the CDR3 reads TGTGCCAGCAGTGAAGCATGGGGACAGGGATACTATGGCTACACCTTC. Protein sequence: CASSEAWGQGYYGYTF.

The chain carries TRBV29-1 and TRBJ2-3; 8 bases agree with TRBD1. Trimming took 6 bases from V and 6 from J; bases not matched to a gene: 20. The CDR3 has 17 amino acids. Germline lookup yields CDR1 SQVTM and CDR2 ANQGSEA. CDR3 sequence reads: CSVRHSSGGAGWDTQYF. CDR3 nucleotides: TGCAGCGTCAGACACTCTTCAGGGGGCGCAGGGTGGGATACGCAGTATTTT.

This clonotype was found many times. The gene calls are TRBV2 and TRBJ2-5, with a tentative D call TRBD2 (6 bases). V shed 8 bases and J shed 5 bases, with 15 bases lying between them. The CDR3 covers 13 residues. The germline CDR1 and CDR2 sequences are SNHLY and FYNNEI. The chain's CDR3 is CASEEEAGETQYF. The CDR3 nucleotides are TGTGCCAGCGAGGAGGAGGCGGGGGAGACCCAGTACTTC.

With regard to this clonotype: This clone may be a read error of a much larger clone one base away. CDR3: CASSQRAGNSEQYF. CDR3 bases: TGTGCCAGCAGCCAGAGGGCAGGGAACAGCGAGCAGTACTTC. The J gene is TRBJ2-7, the V gene TRBV3-1; D may match TRBD1 or TRBD2 (5 bases each). The CDR3 is made up of 14 amino acids. The germline V gene has CDR1 LGHDT and CDR2 YNNKEL (reference sequence). V lost 3 bases and J lost 6, with 15 bases in between.

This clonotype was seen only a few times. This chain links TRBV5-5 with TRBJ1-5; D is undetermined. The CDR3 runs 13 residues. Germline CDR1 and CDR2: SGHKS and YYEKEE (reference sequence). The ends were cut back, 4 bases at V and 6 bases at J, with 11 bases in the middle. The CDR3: CASSLLSGQPQHF. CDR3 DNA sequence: TGTGCCAGCAGCCTACTATCCGGTCAGCCCCAGCATTTT.

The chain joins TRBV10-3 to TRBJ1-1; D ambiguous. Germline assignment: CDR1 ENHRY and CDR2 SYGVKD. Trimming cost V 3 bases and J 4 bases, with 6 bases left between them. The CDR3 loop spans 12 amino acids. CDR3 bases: TGTGCCATCAGTGATGGTTCCACTGAAGCTTTCTTT. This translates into CAISDGSTEAFF.

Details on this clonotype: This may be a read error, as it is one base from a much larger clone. In nucleotides, the CDR3 is TGTGCCAGCAGCCCAGCCGAGGGGTATCGGTCCTACGAGCAGTGCTTC. As protein: CASSPAEGYRSYEQCF. The V and J genes are TRBV11-2 and TRBJ2-7; TRBD1 or TRBD2 may be the D gene (5 bases each). There are 16 residues in the CDR3. In germline, CDR1 is SGHAT, CDR2 FQNNGV.

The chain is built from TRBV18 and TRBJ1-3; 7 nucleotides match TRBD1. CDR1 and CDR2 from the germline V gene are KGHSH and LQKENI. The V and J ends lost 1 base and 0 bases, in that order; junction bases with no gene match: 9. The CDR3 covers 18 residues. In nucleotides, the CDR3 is TGTGCCAGCTCACCACGTGGACAGGAACCCCTCTCTGGAAACACCATATATTTT. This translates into CASSPRGQEPLSGNTIYF.

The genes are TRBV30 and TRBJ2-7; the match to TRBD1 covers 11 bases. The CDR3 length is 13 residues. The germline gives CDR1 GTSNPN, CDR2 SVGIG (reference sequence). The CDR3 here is CASGRTGGGEQYF. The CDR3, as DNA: TGTGCGTCGGGGCGGACAGGGGGCGGCGAGCAGTACTTC.

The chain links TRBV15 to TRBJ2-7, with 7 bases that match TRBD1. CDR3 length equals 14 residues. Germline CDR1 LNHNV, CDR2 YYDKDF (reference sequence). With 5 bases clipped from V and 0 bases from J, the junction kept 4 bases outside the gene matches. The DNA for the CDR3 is TGTGCCACCAGCGAACAGGGGACCTCCTACGAGCAGTACTTC. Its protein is CATSEQGTSYEQYF. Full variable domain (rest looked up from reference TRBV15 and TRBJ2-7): DAMVIQNPRYQVTQFGKPVTLSCSQTLNHNVMYWYQQKSSQAPKLLFHYYDKDFNNEADTPDNFQSRRPNTSFCFLDIRSPGLGDTAMYLCATSEQGTSYEQYFGPGTRLTVT.

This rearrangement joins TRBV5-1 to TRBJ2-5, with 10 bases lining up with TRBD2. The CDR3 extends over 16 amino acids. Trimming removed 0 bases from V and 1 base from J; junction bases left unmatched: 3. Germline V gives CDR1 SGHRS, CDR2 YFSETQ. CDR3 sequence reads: CASSLGSGRAQETQYF. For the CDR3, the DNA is TGCGCCAGCAGCTTGGGCAGCGGGAGGGCCCAAGAGACCCAGTACTTC.

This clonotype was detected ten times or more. The CDR3 DNA reads as TGTGCCAGCAGTCTGACAGGGGGCGCGTATGCTTTCTTT. This sequence encodes CASSLTGGAYAFF. V and J are TRBV27 and TRBJ1-1, with 10 nucleotides matching TRBD1. This CDR3 is 13 amino acids long. Losses at the gene ends were 5 bases for V and 11 bases for J; bases not matched to a gene: 8. Per the germline V gene, CDR1 is MNHEY and CDR2 is SMNVEV (reference sequence).

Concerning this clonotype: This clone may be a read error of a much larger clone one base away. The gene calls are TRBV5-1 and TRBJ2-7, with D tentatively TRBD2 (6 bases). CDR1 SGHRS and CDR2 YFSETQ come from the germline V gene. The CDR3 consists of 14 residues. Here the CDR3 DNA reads TGCGCCAGCAGCTTGGCCGGGAGTACCTACGAGCCGTACTTC. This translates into CASSLAGSTYEPYF.

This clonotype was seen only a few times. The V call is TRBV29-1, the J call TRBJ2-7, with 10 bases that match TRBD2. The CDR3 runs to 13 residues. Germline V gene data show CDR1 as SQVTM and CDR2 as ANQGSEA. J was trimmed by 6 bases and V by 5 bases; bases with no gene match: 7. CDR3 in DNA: TGCAGCGTTCTAGCGGGAGAAGTATCCGAGCAGTACTTC. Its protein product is CSVLAGEVSEQYF.

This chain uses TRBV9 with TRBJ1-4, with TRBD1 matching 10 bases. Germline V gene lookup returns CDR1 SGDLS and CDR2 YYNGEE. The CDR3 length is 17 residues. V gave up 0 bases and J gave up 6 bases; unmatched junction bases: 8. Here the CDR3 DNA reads TGTGCCAGCAGCGTAGCCTCAGCCGGGACAGGGGATGAAAAACTGTTTTTT. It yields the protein CASSVASAGTGDEKLFF.

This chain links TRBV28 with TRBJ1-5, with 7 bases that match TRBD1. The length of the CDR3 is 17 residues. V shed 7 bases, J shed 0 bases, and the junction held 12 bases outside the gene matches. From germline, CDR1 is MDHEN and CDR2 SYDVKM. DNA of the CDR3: TGTGCCAGCAAAAATGCGTACAGGGGACTTAGCAATCAGCCCCAGCATTTT. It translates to CASKNAYRGLSNQPQHF.

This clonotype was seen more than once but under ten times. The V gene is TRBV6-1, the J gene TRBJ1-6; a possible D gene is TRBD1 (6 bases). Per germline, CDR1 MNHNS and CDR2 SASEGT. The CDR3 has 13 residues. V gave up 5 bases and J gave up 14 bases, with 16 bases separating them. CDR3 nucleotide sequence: TGTGCCAGCAGTAGGGACACGGCTATCGCCCTCCACTTT. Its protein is CASSRDTAIALHF.

CDR3 protein: CASSTVGSGANVLTF. In nucleotides, the CDR3 is TGTGCCAGTAGTACGGTCGGCTCTGGGGCCAACGTCCTGACTTTC. The chain recombines TRBV19 with TRBJ2-6; D unresolved. The CDR3 is 15 residues long. Trimming removed 4 bases from V and 0 bases from J, with 7 bases in between. Germline CDR1 and CDR2: LNHDA and SQIVND (reference sequence). Filled out from reference TRBV19 and TRBJ2-6, the complete variable domain reads DGGITQSPKYLFRKEGQNVTLSCEQNLNHDAMYWYRQDPGQGLRLIYYSQIVNDFQKGDIAEGYSVSREKKESFPLTVTSAQKNPTAFYLCASSTVGSGANVLTFGAGSRLTVL.

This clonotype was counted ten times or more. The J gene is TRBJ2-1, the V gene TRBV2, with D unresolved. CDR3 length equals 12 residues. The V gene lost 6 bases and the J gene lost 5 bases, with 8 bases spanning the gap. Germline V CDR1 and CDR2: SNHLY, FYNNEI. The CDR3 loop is CASRTDDNEQFF. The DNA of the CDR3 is TGTGCCAGCAGAACAGATGACAATGAGCAGTTCTTC.

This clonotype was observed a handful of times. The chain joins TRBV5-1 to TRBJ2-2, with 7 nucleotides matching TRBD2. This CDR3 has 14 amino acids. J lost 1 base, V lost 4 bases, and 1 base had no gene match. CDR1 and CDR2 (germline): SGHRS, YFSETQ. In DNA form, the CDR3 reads TGCGCCAGCAGCGGGACTATGAACACCGGGGAGCTGTTTTTT. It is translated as CASSGTMNTGELFF.